The TCR beta chain described here comes from a study of OX40 agonist ivuxolimab in advanced cancers. Study outcomes and limitations: Expanded clones tended on average to be more numerous among CD8+ T cells than CD4+.

Germline V gene data show CDR1 as MNHEY and CDR2 as SVGAGI. Trimming took 7 bases from V and 0 from J, leaving 9 bases between them. CDR3 length: 13 amino acids. Points on this clone: The target antigen is unknown.

TCRdb's copy holds only in-frame clones and misses some; the assay was immunoSEQ multiplex PCR. This sample has 40,000 or so clones; more than 75% occur once, and the top ten carry under 15%. The V call is TRBV6-5, the J call TRBJ1-2; D is undetermined. The receptor's source is an adult with an advanced solid tumor such as melanoma, head and neck, liver or kidney cancer. Sequencing was performed on CD4+ or CD8+ T cells sorted from blood, taken in a trial of the OX40 agonist ivuxolimab. CDR3 bases: TGTGCCAGCAAATTGAATGCTAACTATGGCTACACCTTC. It encodes CASKLNANYGYTF.